The sequence of this TCR beta chain was determined in a study of cytomegalovirus exposure and HLA in healthy donors. In the PCR, 60 Vbeta and 13 Jbeta primers were used. TCRdb's copy holds only in-frame clones and misses some; the assay was immunoSEQ multiplex PCR. The table shows about 150,000 clones, with about 85% occurring only once. About this clone itself: Its antigen remains unknown.

V gave up 5 bases and J gave up 2 bases, with 15 bases separating them. Germline CDR1 and CDR2: SSHAT and FNYEAQ (reference sequence). This CDR3 has 15 residues. Study-wide findings and caveats: Some V segments, TRBV6-2 and TRBV6-3 among them, were indistinguishable and were therefore excluded. Across HLA loci, a later analysis found differing TCR association rates, with DRB1 most and HLA-C fewest.

The chain has TRBV7-7 and TRBJ2-5; TRBD1 is a possible D gene (6 bases). Specimen: PBMCs. This receptor was obtained from a man aged 25-40 years in good health and CMV-seropositive. Here the CDR3 reads CASSPIPGQQETQYF. DNA of the CDR3: TGTGCCAGCAGCCCAATACCGGGACAACAAGAGACCCAGTACTTC. Looking up the rest from reference TRBV7-7 and TRBJ2-5 gives the full variable domain: GAGVSQSPRYKVTKRGQDVTLRCDPISSHATLYWYQQALGQGPEFLTYFNYEAQPDKSGLPSDRFSAERPEGSISTLTIQRTEQRDSAMYRCASSPIPGQQETQYFGPGTRLLVL.